This TCR beta chain emerged from a study of CD8 T cells in Susac syndrome. Whole-study findings and limits: By the study's own acknowledgment, its TCR sequencing and HLA analysis included relatively few individuals.

TCR beta was sequenced from blood CD8+ and CD4+ T cells. Isolation of CD8+ and CD4+ T cells was performed negatively, whereas enrichment of TEMRA cells was done by FACS. In the case of this clonotype: As yet, its antigen is unknown.

V lost 2 bases to trimming and J lost 6 bases; unmatched junction nucleotides: 19. From germline, CDR1 is MNHEY and CDR2 SVGAGI. The CDR3 is 18 amino acids. The authors reverse transcribed about 0.5 to 1 ug RNA with random hexamers. With immunoSEQ multiplex PCR, TCR beta CDR3 was amplified across 54 Vbeta and 13 Jbeta. Each CDR3 protein gets one entry after TCRdb re-called the immunoSEQ multiplex PCR reads with MiXCR. The sample records a few hundred thousand distinct CDR3 sequences, about 85% being singletons. The rearrangement uses TRBV6-5 and TRBJ2-7; 7 nucleotides line up with TRBD2. The receptor's source is a human donor with multiple sclerosis. The material sequenced was CD8+ T cells from PBMCs. The CDR3: CASSYGRLETSLDCEQYF. The CDR3 DNA reads as TGTGCCAGCAGTTACGGCAGGCTCGAGACTAGCTTAGACTGCGAGCAGTACTTC.